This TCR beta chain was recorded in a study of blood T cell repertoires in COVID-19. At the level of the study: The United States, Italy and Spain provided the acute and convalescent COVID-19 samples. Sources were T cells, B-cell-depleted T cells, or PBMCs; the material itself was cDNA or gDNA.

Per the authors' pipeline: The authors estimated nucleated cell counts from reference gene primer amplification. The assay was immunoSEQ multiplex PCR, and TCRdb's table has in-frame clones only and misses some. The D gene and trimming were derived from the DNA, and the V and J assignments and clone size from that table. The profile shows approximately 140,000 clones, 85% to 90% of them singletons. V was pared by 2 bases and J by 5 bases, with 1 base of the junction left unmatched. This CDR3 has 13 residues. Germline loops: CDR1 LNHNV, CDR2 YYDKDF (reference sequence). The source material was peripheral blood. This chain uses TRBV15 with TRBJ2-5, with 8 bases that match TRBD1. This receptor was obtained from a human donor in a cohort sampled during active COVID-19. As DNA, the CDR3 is TGTGCCACCAGCAGATACAGGGGGGAGACCCAGTACTTC. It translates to CATSRYRGETQYF.